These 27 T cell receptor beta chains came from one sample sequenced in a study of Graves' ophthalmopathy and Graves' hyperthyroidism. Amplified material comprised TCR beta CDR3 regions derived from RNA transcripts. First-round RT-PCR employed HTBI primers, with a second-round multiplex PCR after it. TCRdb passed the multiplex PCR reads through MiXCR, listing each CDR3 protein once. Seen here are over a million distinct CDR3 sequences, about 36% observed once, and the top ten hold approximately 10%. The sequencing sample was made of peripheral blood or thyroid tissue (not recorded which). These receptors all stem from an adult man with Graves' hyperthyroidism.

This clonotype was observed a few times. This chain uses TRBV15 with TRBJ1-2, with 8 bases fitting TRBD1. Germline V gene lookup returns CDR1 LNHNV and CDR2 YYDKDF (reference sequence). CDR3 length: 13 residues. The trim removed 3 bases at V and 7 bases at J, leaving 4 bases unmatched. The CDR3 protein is CATSRDRVAGYTF. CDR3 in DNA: TGTGCCACCAGCAGGGACAGGGTGGCTGGCTACACCTTC.

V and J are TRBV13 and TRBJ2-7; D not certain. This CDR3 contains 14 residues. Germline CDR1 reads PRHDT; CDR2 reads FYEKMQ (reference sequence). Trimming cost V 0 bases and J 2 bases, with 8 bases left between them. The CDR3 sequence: CASSLGSKAYEQYF. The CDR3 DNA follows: TGTGCCAGCAGCTTAGGCTCGAAGGCCTACGAGCAGTACTTC.

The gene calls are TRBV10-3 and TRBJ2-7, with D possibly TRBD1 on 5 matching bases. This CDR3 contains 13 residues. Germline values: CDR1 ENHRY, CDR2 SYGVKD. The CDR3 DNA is TGTGCATCCCGCAGGGTAGATTTGTACGAGCAGTACTTC. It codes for CASRRVDLYEQYF.

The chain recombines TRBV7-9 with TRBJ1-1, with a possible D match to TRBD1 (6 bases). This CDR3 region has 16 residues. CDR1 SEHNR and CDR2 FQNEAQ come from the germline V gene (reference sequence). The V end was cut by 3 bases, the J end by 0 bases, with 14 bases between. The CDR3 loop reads CASSLGAGLMNTEAFF. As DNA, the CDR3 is TGTGCCAGCAGCTTGGGGGCAGGGCTGATGAACACTGAAGCTTTCTTT.

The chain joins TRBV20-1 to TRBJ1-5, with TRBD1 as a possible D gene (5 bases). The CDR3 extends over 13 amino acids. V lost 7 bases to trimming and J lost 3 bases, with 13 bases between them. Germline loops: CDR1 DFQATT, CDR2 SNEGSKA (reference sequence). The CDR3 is CSVKQEFNQPQHF. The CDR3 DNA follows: TGCAGTGTTAAACAGGAATTCAATCAGCCCCAGCATTTT.

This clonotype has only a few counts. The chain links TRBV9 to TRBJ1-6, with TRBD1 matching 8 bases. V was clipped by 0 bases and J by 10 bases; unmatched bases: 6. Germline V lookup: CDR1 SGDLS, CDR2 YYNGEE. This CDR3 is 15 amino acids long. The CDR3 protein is CASSVASGGDSPLHF. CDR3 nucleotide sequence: TGTGCCAGCAGCGTAGCTTCAGGGGGCGACTCACCCCTCCACTTT.

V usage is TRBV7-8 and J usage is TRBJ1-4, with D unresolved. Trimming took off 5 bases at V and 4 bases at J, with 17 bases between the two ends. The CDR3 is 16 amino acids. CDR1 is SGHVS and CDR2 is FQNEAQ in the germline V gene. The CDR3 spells CASSRLLGQVNEKLFF. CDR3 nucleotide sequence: TGTGCCAGCAGCCGACTTTTGGGCCAGGTTAATGAAAAACTGTTTTTT.

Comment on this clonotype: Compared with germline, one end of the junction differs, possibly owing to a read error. CDR3: CASSYPMGPQHF. CDR3 bases: TGTGCCAGCAGTTACCCCATGGGGCCCCAGCATTTT. This chain links TRBV10-3 with TRBJ1-5; no clear D. The CDR3 consists of 12 residues. The germline gives CDR1 ENHRY, CDR2 SYGVKD.

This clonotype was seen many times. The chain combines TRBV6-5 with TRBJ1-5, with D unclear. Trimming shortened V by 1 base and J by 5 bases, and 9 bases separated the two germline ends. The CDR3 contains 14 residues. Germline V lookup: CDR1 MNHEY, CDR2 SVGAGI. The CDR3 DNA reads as TGTGCCAGCAGTTACTTGGGCGTCCATCAGCCCCAGCATTTT. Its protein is CASSYLGVHQPQHF.

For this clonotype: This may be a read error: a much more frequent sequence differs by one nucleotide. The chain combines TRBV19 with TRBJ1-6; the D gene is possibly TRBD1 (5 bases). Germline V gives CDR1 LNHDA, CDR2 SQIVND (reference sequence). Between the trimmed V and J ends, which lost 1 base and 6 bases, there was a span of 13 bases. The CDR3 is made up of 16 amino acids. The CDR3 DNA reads TGTGCCAGTAGTATAGGTCGTGGGACGCCTAATTCACCCCTCCACTTT. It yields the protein CASSIGRGTPNSPLHF.

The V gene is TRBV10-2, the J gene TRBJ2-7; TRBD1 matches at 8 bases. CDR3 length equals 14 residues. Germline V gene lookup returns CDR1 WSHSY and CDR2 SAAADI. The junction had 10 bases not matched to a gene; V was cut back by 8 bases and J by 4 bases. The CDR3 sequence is CASRPQGALYEQYF. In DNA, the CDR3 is TGCGCCAGCCGCCCCCAGGGGGCTTTGTACGAGCAGTACTTC.

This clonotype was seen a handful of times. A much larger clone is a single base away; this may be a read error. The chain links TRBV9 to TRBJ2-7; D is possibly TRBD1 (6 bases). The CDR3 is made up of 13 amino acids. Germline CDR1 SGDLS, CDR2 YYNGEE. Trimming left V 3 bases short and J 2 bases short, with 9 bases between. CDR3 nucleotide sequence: TGTGCCAGCAGCGGGACAGAAACCTACGAGCAGTACTTC. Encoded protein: CASSGTETYEQYF.

The CDR3 DNA reads TGTGCCACCAGTGAACCAAACGAGGACGAGCAGTACTTC. Protein: CATSEPNEDEQYF. The rearrangement joins TRBV24-1 to TRBJ2-7; D remains ambiguous. The germline CDR1 and CDR2 sequences are KGHDR and SFDVKD. This CDR3 spans 13 amino acids. V dropped 4 bases and J dropped 5 bases, with 11 bases sitting between them.

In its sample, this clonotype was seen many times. The CDR3 bases are TGCGCCAGCAGCACTGGGGCCGGCAATCAGCCCCAGCATTTT. It is translated as CASSTGAGNQPQHF. The gene calls are TRBV4-1 and TRBJ1-5; D possibly corresponds to TRBD1 (5 bases). V lost 5 bases, J lost 2 bases, and 10 bases lay in between. The germline CDR1 and CDR2 sequences are MGHRA and YSYEKL. CDR3 length: 14 residues.

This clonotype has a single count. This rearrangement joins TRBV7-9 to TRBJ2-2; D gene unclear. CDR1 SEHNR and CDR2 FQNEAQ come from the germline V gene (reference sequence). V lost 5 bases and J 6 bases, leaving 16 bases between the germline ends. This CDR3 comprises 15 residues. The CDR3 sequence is CASSPSSRSAGELFF. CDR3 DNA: TGTGCCAGCAGCCCCTCGAGTAGGTCCGCCGGGGAGCTGTTTTTT.

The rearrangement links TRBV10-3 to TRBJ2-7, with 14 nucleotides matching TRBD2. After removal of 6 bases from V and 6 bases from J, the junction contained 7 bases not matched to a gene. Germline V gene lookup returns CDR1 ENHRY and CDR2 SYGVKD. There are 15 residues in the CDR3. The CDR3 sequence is CAISKGLAGVPEQYF. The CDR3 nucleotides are TGTGCCATCAGCAAGGGACTAGCGGGAGTGCCCGAGCAGTACTTC.

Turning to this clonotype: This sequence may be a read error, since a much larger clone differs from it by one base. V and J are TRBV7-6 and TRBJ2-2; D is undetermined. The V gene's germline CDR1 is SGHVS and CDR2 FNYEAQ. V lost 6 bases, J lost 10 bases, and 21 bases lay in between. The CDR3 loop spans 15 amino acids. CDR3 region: CASRGEWVFGVELFF. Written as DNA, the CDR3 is TGTGCCAGCAGAGGAGAGTGGGTATTTGGCGTGGAGCTGTTTTTT.

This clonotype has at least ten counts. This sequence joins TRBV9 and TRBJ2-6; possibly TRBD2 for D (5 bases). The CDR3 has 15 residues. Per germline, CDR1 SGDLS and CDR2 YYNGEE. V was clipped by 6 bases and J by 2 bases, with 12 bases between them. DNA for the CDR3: TGTGCCAGCATCCACGGGCGGGCTGGGGCCAACGTCCTGACTTTC. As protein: CASIHGRAGANVLTF.

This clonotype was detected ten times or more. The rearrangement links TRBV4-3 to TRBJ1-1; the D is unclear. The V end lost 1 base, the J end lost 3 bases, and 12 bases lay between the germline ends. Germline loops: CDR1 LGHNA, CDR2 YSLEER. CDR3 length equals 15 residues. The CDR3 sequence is CASSQGPDTYTEAFF. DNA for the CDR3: TGCGCCAGCAGCCAAGGGCCTGACACATACACTGAAGCTTTCTTT.

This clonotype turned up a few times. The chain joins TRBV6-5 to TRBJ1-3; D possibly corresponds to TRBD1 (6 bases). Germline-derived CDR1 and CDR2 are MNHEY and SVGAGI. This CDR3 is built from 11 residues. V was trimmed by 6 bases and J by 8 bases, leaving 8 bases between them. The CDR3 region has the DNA TGTGCCAGCAGACAGGGTTACACCATATATTTT. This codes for CASRQGYTIYF.

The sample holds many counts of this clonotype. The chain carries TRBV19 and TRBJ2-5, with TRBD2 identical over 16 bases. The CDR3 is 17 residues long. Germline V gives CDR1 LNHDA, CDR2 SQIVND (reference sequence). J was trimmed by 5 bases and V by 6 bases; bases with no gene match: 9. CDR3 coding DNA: TGTGCCAGTAGCCCGGGACTAGCGGGAGGGCCGCGGGAGACCCAGTACTTC. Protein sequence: CASSPGLAGGPRETQYF.

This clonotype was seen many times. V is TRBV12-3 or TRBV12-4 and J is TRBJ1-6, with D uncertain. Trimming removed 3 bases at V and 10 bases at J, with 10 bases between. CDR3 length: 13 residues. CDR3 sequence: CASSFGRASPLHF. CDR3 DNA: TGTGCCAGCAGTTTTGGGAGGGCCTCACCCCTCCACTTT.

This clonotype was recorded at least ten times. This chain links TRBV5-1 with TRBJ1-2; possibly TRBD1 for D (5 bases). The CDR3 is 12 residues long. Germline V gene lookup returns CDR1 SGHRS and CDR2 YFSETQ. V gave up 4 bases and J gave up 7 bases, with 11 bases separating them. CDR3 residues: CASSTRTSGYTF. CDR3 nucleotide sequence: TGCGCCAGCAGCACCCGGACAAGTGGCTACACCTTC.

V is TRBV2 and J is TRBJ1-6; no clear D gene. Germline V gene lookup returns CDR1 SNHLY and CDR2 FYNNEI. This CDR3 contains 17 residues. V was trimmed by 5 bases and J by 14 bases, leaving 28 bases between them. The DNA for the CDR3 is TGTGCCAGCAGTTTAGTTCATGCGTTCTCGGGAAAGTCGGCCCTCCACTTT. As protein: CASSLVHAFSGKSALHF.

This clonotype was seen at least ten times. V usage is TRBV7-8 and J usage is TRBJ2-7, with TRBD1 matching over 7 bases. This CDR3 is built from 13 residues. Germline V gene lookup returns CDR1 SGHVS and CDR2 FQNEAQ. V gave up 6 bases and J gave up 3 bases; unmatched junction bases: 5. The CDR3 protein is CASRETGIYEQYF. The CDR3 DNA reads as TGTGCCAGCAGAGAGACAGGGATCTACGAGCAGTACTTC.

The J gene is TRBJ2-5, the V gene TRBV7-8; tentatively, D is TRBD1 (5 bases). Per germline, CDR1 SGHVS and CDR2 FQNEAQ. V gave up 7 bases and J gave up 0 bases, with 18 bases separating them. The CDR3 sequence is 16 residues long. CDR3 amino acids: CASTKGKGPHQETQYF. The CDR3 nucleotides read TGTGCCAGCACCAAAGGGAAGGGGCCTCACCAAGAGACCCAGTACTTC.

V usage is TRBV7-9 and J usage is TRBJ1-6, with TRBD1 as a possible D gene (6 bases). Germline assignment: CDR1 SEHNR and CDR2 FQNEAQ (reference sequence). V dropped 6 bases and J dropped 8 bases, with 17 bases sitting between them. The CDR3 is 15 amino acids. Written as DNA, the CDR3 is TGTGCCAGCAGTGCTAGTACAGCAGGGGATTCACCCCTCCACTTT. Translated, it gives CASSASTAGDSPLHF.